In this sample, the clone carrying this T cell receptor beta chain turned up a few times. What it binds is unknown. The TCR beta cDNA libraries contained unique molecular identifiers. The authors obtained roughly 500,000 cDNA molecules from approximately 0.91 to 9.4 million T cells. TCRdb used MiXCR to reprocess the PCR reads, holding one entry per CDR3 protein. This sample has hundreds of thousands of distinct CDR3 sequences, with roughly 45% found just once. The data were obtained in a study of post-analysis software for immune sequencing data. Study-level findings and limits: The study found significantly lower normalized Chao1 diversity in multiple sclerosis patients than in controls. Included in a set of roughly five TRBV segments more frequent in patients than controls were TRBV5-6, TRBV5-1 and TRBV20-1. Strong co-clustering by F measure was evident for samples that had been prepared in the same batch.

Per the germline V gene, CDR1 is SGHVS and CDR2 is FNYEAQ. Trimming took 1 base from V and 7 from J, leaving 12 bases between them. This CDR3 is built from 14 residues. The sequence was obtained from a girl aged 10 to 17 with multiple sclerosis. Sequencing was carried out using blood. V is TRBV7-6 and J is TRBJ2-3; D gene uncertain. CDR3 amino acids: CASSLEVERNTQYF. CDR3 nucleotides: TGTGCCAGCAGCTTAGAGGTCGAACGGAATACGCAGTATTTT.